One and the same sample provided the 30 T cell receptor beta chains below, sequenced in a study of blood T cell repertoires in COVID-19. The protocol was immunoSEQ multiplex PCR, while the TCRdb copy is restricted to in-frame clones and leaves out a portion. The sample includes 75,000 to 100,000 clones, approximately 80% of them seen just once. The sequenced sample was peripheral blood. The receptors derive from a woman older than 75 with acute or convalescent COVID-19.

The CDR3 loop is CASSRGQERGYTF. Here the CDR3 DNA reads TGTGCCAGTAGTAGGGGACAGGAGAGAGGCTACACCTTC. This rearrangement joins TRBV19 to TRBJ1-2; TRBD1 matches at 8 bases. The length of the CDR3 is 13 residues. In germline, CDR1 is LNHDA, CDR2 SQIVND (reference sequence). The ends lost 4 bases at V and 8 bases at J; junction bases unmatched: 6.

The chain has TRBV7-2 and TRBJ1-5; D is unresolved. V dropped 5 bases and J dropped 7 bases, with 12 bases sitting between them. The germline V gene encodes CDR1 SGHTA and CDR2 FQGNSA. The CDR3 runs to 13 residues. CDR3 DNA: TGTGCCAGCAGCCCTAGTGGGAGACAGCCCCAGCATTTT. Its protein is CASSPSGRQPQHF.

V is TRBV5-6 and J is TRBJ1-2, with D possibly being TRBD1 (6 bases). Trimming took 0 bases from V and 3 from J, leaving 12 bases between them. This CDR3 is built from 15 residues. The V gene's germline CDR1 is SGHDT and CDR2 YYEEEE. The CDR3 loop reads CASSLGSGEHYGYTF. DNA for the CDR3: TGTGCCAGCAGCTTGGGCTCAGGGGAGCACTATGGCTACACCTTC.

V gene TRBV19 combines with J gene TRBJ2-1; TRBD2 matches at 12 bases. The CDR3 length is 14 residues. Germline loops: CDR1 LNHDA, CDR2 SQIVND (reference sequence). After removal of 5 bases from V and 8 bases from J, the junction contained 4 bases not matched to a gene. The CDR3 region is CASSPSGRGDEQFF. For the CDR3, the DNA is TGTGCCAGTAGTCCTAGCGGGAGGGGGGATGAGCAGTTCTTC. The full variable domain, rest sourced from reference TRBV19 and TRBJ2-1, is DGGITQSPKYLFRKEGQNVTLSCEQNLNHDAMYWYRQDPGQGLRLIYYSQIVNDFQKGDIAEGYSVSREKKESFPLTVTSAQKNPTAFYLCASSPSGRGDEQFFGPGTRLTVL.

This chain connects TRBV6-2 or TRBV6-3 to TRBJ1-2; no definite D call. Germline values: CDR1 MNHEY, CDR2 SVGEGT. The CDR3 contains 13 residues. The V gene lost 0 bases and the J gene lost 8 bases, with 10 bases spanning the gap. CDR3 coding DNA: TGTGCCAGCAGTTACTCGGGAGCCTCGGGCTACACCTTC. Encoded protein: CASSYSGASGYTF.

The J gene is TRBJ1-1, the V gene TRBV7-9; possibly TRBD1 for D (5 bases). Germline-derived CDR1 and CDR2 are SEHNR and FQNEAQ (reference sequence). This CDR3 is built from 14 residues. V was pared by 5 bases and J by 4 bases, with 14 bases between. CDR3 sequence reads: CASSLQGSLTEAFF. The DNA for the CDR3 is TGTGCCAGCAGCCTCCAGGGTTCGCTCACTGAAGCTTTCTTT.

The chain has TRBV30 and TRBJ2-2, with D tentatively TRBD1 or TRBD2 (5 bases each). The CDR3 runs 12 residues. The V and J ends lost 5 bases and 6 bases respectively, with 10 bases between them. Germline V gene sequence: CDR1 GTSNPN, CDR2 SVGIG (reference sequence). The CDR3 sequence is CAWGTRAGELFF. The CDR3 DNA reads as TGTGCCTGGGGGACCAGGGCCGGGGAGCTGTTTTTT.

The genes are TRBV5-6 and TRBJ2-7, with a weak D call TRBD2 (5 bases). There are 14 residues in the CDR3. Trimming stripped 2 bases from V and 6 bases from J, with 15 bases between. Germline assignment: CDR1 SGHDT and CDR2 YYEEEE. CDR3 bases: TGTGCCAGCAGCTTACTAGGCTCTGGCGGCGAGCAGTACTTC. It translates to CASSLLGSGGEQYF. Full variable domain (missing parts from reference TRBV5-6 and TRBJ2-7): DAGVTQSPTHLIKTRGQQVTLRCSPKSGHDTVSWYQQALGQGPQFIFQYYEEEERQRGNFPDRFSGHQFPNYSSELNVNALLLGDSALYLCASSLLGSGGEQYFGPGTRLTVT.

The chain has TRBV30 and TRBJ1-1; possibly TRBD1 for D (6 bases). CDR3 length: 13 residues. Germline V gives CDR1 GTSNPN, CDR2 SVGIG (reference sequence). V was shortened by 2 bases and J by 7 bases, with 14 bases between the two germline ends. CDR3 in amino acids: CAWSKLDRLEAFF. CDR3 nucleotides: TGTGCCTGGAGTAAACTGGACAGACTTGAAGCTTTCTTT. The complete variable domain, with remaining parts taken from reference TRBV30 and TRBJ1-1, reads SQTIHQWPATLVQPVGSPLSLECTVEGTSNPNLYWYRQAAGRGLQLLFYSVGIGQISSEVPQNLSASRPQDRQFILSSKKLLLSDSGFYLCAWSKLDRLEAFFGQGTRLTVV.

The table lists this clone with a count of one. This rearrangement joins TRBV18 to TRBJ1-2; TRBD1 agrees at 8 bases. J gave up 8 bases and V 2 bases, and 7 bases lay outside the gene matches. CDR1 is KGHSH, CDR2 LQKENI, per germline. This CDR3 is built from 14 residues. CDR3 DNA: TGTGCCAGCTCACCAGGACAGGGAGGCGGGGGCTACACCTTC. As protein: CASSPGQGGGGYTF.

V gene TRBV10-3 combines with J gene TRBJ1-5; a possible D gene is TRBD1 (5 bases). The V end was cut by 10 bases, the J end by 0 bases, with 16 bases between. Germline-derived CDR1 and CDR2 are ENHRY and SYGVKD. The CDR3 sequence is 15 residues long. The CDR3 reads CATRNLDNSNQPQHF. DNA of the CDR3: TGTGCCACCCGAAACCTGGACAATAGCAATCAGCCCCAGCATTTT.

In this sample, this clone turned up once. The rearrangement uses TRBV2 and TRBJ2-2; 7 nucleotides line up with TRBD2. Germline V gene lookup returns CDR1 SNHLY and CDR2 FYNNEI. V shed 4 bases and J 5 bases; nucleotides not matched to a gene: 4. The CDR3 is made up of 14 amino acids. In DNA, the CDR3 is TGTGCCAGCAGTGGACTAGCCGGAACCGGGGAGCTGTTTTTT. Translated, it gives CASSGLAGTGELFF.

The CDR3 loop reads CASSTQGMGQPQHF. The CDR3 DNA reads TGTGCCAGTAGTACTCAGGGGATGGGTCAGCCCCAGCATTTT. The chain carries TRBV19 and TRBJ1-5; D perhaps matches TRBD1 (6 bases). The CDR3 runs 14 residues. CDR1 is LNHDA and CDR2 is SQIVND in the germline V gene (reference sequence). The germline V and J ends were trimmed by 4 bases and 6 bases, with 13 bases remaining between them.

This chain joins TRBV28 and TRBJ2-1, with 8 positions matching TRBD2. Trimming at V came to 6 bases and at J to 6 bases, leaving 13 bases not matched to a gene. This CDR3 is built from 16 residues. Germline V gene data show CDR1 as MDHEN and CDR2 as SYDVKM. This chain's CDR3 is CASSQIPGLGLNEQFF. CDR3 sequence (DNA): TGTGCCAGCAGCCAGATTCCGGGACTAGGCCTCAATGAGCAGTTCTTC.

The chain couples TRBV7-2 to TRBJ1-6; D might be TRBD1 (5 bases). Trimming shortened V by 1 base and J by 8 bases, and 15 bases separated the two germline ends. The germline V gene has CDR1 SGHTA and CDR2 FQGNSA. There are 16 residues in the CDR3. CDR3 DNA sequence: TGTGCCAGCAGCTTAGGTTTGACAGCCCCTTATTCACCCCTCCACTTT. This gives the protein CASSLGLTAPYSPLHF. Full variable domain (outside the CDR3, taken from reference TRBV7-2 and TRBJ1-6): GAGVSQSPSNKVTEKGKDVELRCDPISGHTALYWYRQSLGQGLEFLIYFQGNSAPDKSGLPSDRFSAERTGGSVSTLTIQRTQQEDSAVYLCASSLGLTAPYSPLHFGNGTRLTVT.

V and J are TRBV5-6 and TRBJ2-2, with 9 nucleotides matching TRBD2. Germline lookup yields CDR1 SGHDT and CDR2 YYEEEE. After removal of 3 bases from V and 1 base from J, the junction contained 4 bases not matched to a gene. The CDR3 loop spans 16 amino acids. CDR3 bases: TGTGCCAGCAGCTCCCTAGCGGGGCTGAACACCGGGGAGCTGTTTTTT. It yields the protein CASSSLAGLNTGELFF. The full variable domain, completed using reference TRBV5-6 and TRBJ2-2, is DAGVTQSPTHLIKTRGQQVTLRCSPKSGHDTVSWYQQALGQGPQFIFQYYEEEERQRGNFPDRFSGHQFPNYSSELNVNALLLGDSALYLCASSSLAGLNTGELFFGEGSRLTVL.

This clone is a singleton in its sample. The CDR3: CASSPGQGAGGQETQYF. Written as DNA, the CDR3 is TGCGCCAGCAGCCCGGGACAGGGGGCGGGAGGGCAAGAGACCCAGTACTTC. J is TRBJ2-5 and V is TRBV4-1; 12 nucleotides align to TRBD1. From germline, CDR1 is MGHRA and CDR2 YSYEKL. Germline trimming cut 4 bases from V and 2 bases from J; bases unmatched to any gene: 8. The CDR3 consists of 17 residues.

The chain employs TRBV7-3 and TRBJ2-1; possibly TRBD2 for D (7 bases). The CDR3 contains 13 residues. Trimming stripped 5 bases from V and 8 bases from J, with 13 bases between. CDR1 is SGHTA, CDR2 FQGTGA, per germline. The CDR3 sequence: CASSPGGRDEQFF. The CDR3 DNA reads as TGTGCCAGCAGCCCGGGGGGCCGCGATGAGCAGTTCTTC.

V and J are TRBV10-3 and TRBJ2-2; possibly TRBD1 for D (6 bases). Germline CDR1 and CDR2: ENHRY and SYGVKD. The length of the CDR3 is 14 residues. V lost 10 bases to trimming and J lost 0 bases, with 12 bases between them. DNA of the CDR3: TGTGCCACCCTACAGGGTCCGAACACCGGGGAGCTGTTTTTT. The encoded protein is CATLQGPNTGELFF.

The genes are TRBV7-2 and TRBJ2-3, with TRBD2 matching over 14 bases. The CDR3 spans 18 residues. Germline CDR1 and CDR2: SGHTA and FQGNSA. J was trimmed by 6 bases and V by 1 base; bases with no gene match: 9. As DNA, the CDR3 is TGTGCCAGCAGCTTAGGTCCCGGGACTAGCGGGGGCTGGGATACGCAGTATTTT. Its translation: CASSLGPGTSGGWDTQYF.

This clone was detected only a few times. In DNA form, the CDR3 reads TGTGCCAGCAGCGTCGGTACTAGCGGTCTGAGGGAGCAGTTCTTC. This translates into CASSVGTSGLREQFF. The gene calls are TRBV7-3 and TRBJ2-1; 8 bases are shared with TRBD2. Germline V gives CDR1 SGHTA, CDR2 FQGTGA. There are 15 residues in the CDR3. V trimming: 5 bases; J trimming: 10 bases; junction bases outside the gene matches: 13.

This clone was detected only a few times. The V and J genes are TRBV7-2 and TRBJ1-5; tentative D call: TRBD1 (6 bases). V shed 7 bases and J shed 3 bases, with 13 bases lying between them. The length of the CDR3 is 14 residues. CDR1 and CDR2 (germline): SGHTA, FQGNSA. CDR3 coding DNA: TGTGCCAGCACCTTTACAGGGTACAATCAGCCCCAGCATTTT. Translated: CASTFTGYNQPQHF.

CDR3 DNA: TGTGCCAGTAGAACGCAGGTGAACACTGAAGCTTTCTTT. Translation gives CASRTQVNTEAFF. The rearrangement joins TRBV19 to TRBJ1-1; D call uncertain. CDR1 and CDR2 from the germline V gene are LNHDA and SQIVND (reference sequence). V was trimmed by 6 bases and J by 0 bases, leaving 8 bases between them. There are 13 residues in the CDR3.

The chain carries TRBV25-1 and TRBJ2-3; TRBD2 might be the D (6 bases). This CDR3 region has 15 residues. The V and J ends lost 7 bases and 2 bases respectively, with 16 bases between them. Germline V gene sequence: CDR1 MGHDK, CDR2 SYGVNS. CDR3 sequence (DNA): TGTGCCAGCACGCCATCTGCGGGACTCACAGATACGCAGTATTTT. Its protein is CASTPSAGLTDTQYF.

The genes are TRBV4-3 and TRBJ2-1; 9 bases line up with TRBD2. The V and J ends lost 4 bases and 13 bases, in that order; junction bases with no gene match: 14. Per germline, CDR1 LGHNA and CDR2 YSLEER. The length of the CDR3 is 15 residues. The CDR3 loop reads CASSPQRGDELEQFF. CDR3 in DNA: TGCGCCAGCAGCCCCCAGCGGGGGGATGAGTTAGAACAGTTCTTC.

V usage is TRBV2 and J usage is TRBJ2-7; tentative D call: TRBD1 (5 bases). V was cut by 3 bases and J by 9 bases, with 12 bases left in between. The germline V gene has CDR1 SNHLY and CDR2 FYNNEI. The CDR3 totals 12 residues. CDR3 nucleotides: TGTGCCAGCAGTGAGGGGCAGGGCGGGCAGTACTTC. This sequence encodes CASSEGQGGQYF.

In its sample, this clone was seen a few times. The chain recombines TRBV27 with TRBJ1-6, with D possibly TRBD1 on 5 matching bases. CDR3 length equals 14 residues. Germline V gene data show CDR1 as MNHEY and CDR2 as SMNVEV (reference sequence). Trimming took 3 bases from V and 7 from J, leaving 10 bases between them. For the CDR3, the DNA is TGTGCCAGCAGTTTCTGGGGGGGAAATTCACCCCTCCACTTT. Translating gives CASSFWGGNSPLHF.

The V call is TRBV9, the J call TRBJ1-3; D perhaps matches TRBD1 (6 bases). V was cut by 4 bases and J by 4 bases, with 15 bases left in between. The V gene's germline CDR1 is SGDLS and CDR2 YYNGEE. CDR3 length equals 15 residues. CDR3 coding DNA: TGTGCCAGCAGCCCCCTAGACAGGCACGGAAACACCATATATTTT. The encoded protein is CASSPLDRHGNTIYF. The entire variable domain, with the rest obtained from reference TRBV9 and TRBJ1-3, is as follows: DSGVTQTPKHLITATGQRVTLRCSPRSGDLSVYWYQQSLDQGLQFLIQYYNGEERAKGNILERFSAQQFPDLHSELNLSSLELGDSALYFCASSPLDRHGNTIYFGEGSWLTVV.

This chain joins TRBV6-2 or TRBV6-3 and TRBJ2-2; D call uncertain. The length of the CDR3 is 13 residues. The germline gives CDR1 MNHEY, CDR2 SVGEGT. V gave up 5 bases and J gave up 3 bases, with 7 bases separating them. CDR3 sequence reads: CASSPGYTGELFF. As DNA, the CDR3 is TGTGCCAGCAGTCCCGGTTACACCGGGGAGCTGTTTTTT.

This chain joins TRBV5-4 and TRBJ2-7, with TRBD2 matching over 9 bases. J was trimmed by 0 bases and V by 4 bases; bases with no gene match: 8. CDR1 and CDR2 (germline): SGHNT, YYREEE (reference sequence). The CDR3 has 16 residues. This CDR3 is CASSPDASGTSYEQYF. CDR3 in DNA: TGTGCCAGCAGCCCGGATGCTAGCGGGACCTCCTACGAGCAGTACTTC.